This T cell receptor (beta chain) emerged from a study of T-cell reconstitution after alpha-beta-depleted transplantation in children. TCRbeta library construction was performed incorporating unique molecular identifiers. TCRdb re-analysed the PCR reads in MiXCR, keeping a single row per CDR3 protein. The table lists about 440,000 distinct CDR3 sequences, over 40% of them singletons. Many counts were recorded for this clonotype. This clonotype was sampled from a girl aged 2 to 9 with aplastic anemia, due to receive a stem cell transplant. The source was PBMCs, collected before TCRalphabeta/CD19-depleted stem cell transplant.

The CDR3, as DNA: TGCGCCAGCAGCTTGGCCGACAGATACTATGGCTACACCTTC. Its translation: CASSLADRYYGYTF. V is TRBV5-1 and J is TRBJ1-2, with a weak D call TRBD1 (5 bases). The CDR3 spans 14 residues. Germline CDR1 SGHRS, CDR2 YFSETQ. V lost 0 bases to trimming and J lost 3 bases, with 9 bases between them.